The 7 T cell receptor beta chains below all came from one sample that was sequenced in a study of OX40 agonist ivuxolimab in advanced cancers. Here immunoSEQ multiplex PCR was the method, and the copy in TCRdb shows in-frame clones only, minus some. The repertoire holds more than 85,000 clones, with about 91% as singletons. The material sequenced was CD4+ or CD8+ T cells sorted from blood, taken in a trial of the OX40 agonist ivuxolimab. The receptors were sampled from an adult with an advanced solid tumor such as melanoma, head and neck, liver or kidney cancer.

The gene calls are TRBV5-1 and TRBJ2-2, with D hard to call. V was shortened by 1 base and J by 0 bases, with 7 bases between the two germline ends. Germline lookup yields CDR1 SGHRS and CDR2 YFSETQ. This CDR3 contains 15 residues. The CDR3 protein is CASSLSLANTGELFF. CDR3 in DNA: TGCGCCAGCAGCTTGTCCCTAGCGAACACCGGGGAGCTGTTTTTT.

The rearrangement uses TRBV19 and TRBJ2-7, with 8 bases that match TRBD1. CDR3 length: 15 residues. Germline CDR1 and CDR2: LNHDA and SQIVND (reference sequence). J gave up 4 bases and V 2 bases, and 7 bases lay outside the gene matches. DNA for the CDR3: TGTGCCAGTAGTATATGGGGGACAGGATTGTACGAGCAGTACTTC. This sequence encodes CASSIWGTGLYEQYF.

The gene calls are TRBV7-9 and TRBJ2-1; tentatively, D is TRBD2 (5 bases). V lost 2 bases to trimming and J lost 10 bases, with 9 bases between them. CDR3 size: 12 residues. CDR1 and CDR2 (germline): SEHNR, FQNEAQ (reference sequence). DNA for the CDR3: TGTGCCAGCAGCTTAACAACGGGAGAGCAGTTCTTC. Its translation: CASSLTTGEQFF.

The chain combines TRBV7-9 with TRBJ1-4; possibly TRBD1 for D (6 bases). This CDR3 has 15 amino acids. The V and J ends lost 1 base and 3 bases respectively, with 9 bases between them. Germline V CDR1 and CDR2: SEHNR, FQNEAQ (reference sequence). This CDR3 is CASSLGDNANEKLFF. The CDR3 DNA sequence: TGTGCCAGCAGCTTAGGGGACAATGCTAATGAAAAACTGTTTTTT.

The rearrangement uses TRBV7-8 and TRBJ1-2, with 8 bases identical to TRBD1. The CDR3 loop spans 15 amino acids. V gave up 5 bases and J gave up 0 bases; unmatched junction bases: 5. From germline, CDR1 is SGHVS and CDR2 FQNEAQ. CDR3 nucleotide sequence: TGTGCCAGCAGCCCAAGGGACAGGCCTAACTATGGCTACACCTTC. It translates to CASSPRDRPNYGYTF. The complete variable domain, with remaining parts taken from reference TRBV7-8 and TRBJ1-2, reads GAGVSQSPRYKVAKRGQDVALRCDPISGHVSLFWYQQALGQGPEFLTYFQNEAQLDKSGLPSDRFFAERPEGSVSTLKIQRTQQEDSAVYLCASSPRDRPNYGYTFGSGTRLTVV.

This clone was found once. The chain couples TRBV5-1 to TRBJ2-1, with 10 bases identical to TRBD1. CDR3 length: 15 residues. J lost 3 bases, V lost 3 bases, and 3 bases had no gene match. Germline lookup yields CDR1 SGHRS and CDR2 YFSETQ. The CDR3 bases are TGCGCCAGCAGCTCGACAGGGGGCGACTACAATGAGCAGTTCTTC. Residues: CASSSTGGDYNEQFF.

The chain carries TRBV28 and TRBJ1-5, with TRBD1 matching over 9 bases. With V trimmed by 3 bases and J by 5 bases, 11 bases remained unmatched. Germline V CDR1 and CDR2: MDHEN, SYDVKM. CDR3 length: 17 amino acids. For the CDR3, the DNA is TGTGCCAGCAGTTTTAGCCCGGGACAGGGCGCCGATCAGCCCCAGCATTTT. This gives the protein CASSFSPGQGADQPQHF.